The present T cell receptor beta chain was sequenced within a study of shared clonotypes between healthy human individuals. With 2 bases clipped from V and 2 bases from J, the junction kept 6 bases outside the gene matches. Germline CDR1 and CDR2: SGHRS and YFSETQ. The CDR3 has 15 residues. Whole-study findings and limits: Memory subsets had estimated richness that was generally smaller than that of naive subsets.

Worth noting for this clone: Its antigen is not identified.

Using immunoSEQ multiplex PCR, the repertoire was profiled, and TCRdb retains in-frame clones only, with some absent. The sample lists some 2.1 million clones, 85% to 95% occurring once. Sequenced input: naive CD4+ T cells sorted from blood. Subset here: CD45RA+ positively selected. The rearrangement uses TRBV5-1 and TRBJ2-7, with TRBD2 identical over 8 bases. This TCR derives from a man between 18 and 29 years old in good health. The DNA for the CDR3 is TGCGCCAGCAGCTTTACCAGCGGGGGAACCTACGAGCAGTACTTC. Its protein is CASSFTSGGTYEQYF.